These 6 T cell receptor beta chains were all obtained from the same sample, sequenced in a study of T-cell reconstitution after alpha-beta-depleted transplantation in children. A TCRbeta library incorporating unique molecular identifiers was prepared. TCRdb processed the PCR reads anew with MiXCR; each CDR3 protein has one entry. The sample holds about 610,000 distinct CDR3 sequences, 10% to 13% seen once. The specimen was PBMCs from the stem cell graft donor, collected from the stem cell graft. The origin of the receptors is a human donor who donated a stem cell graft to a child with acute myeloid leukemia.

This clonotype occurred a few times. The V and J genes are TRBV7-9 and TRBJ2-3, with TRBD2 matching 10 bases. V lost 5 bases to trimming and J lost 1 base; unmatched junction nucleotides: 6. Per the germline V gene, CDR1 is SEHNR and CDR2 is FQNEAQ (reference sequence). The CDR3 is 16 residues long. The CDR3 spells CASSMKAGGGTDTQYF. The CDR3 coding sequence is TGTGCCAGCAGCATGAAAGCGGGGGGGGGCACAGATACGCAGTATTTT.

Only a few counts were recorded for this clonotype. The chain combines TRBV4-3 with TRBJ1-3; a weak D match, TRBD1 (5 bases). The CDR3 is 16 residues long. Trimming pared 0 bases from V and 2 bases from J, leaving 11 bases between. CDR1 is LGHNA and CDR2 is YSLEER in the germline V gene. CDR3 nucleotides: TGCGCCAGCAGCCAAGATACAGGAGGGACTGGAAACACCATATATTTT. Residues: CASSQDTGGTGNTIYF.

The chain couples TRBV6-2 or TRBV6-3 to TRBJ2-7; TRBD2 matches at 10 bases. V shed 6 bases, J shed 9 bases, and the junction held 20 bases outside the gene matches. There are 17 residues in the CDR3. CDR1 is MNHEY and CDR2 is SVGEGT in the germline V gene. For the CDR3, the DNA is TGTGCCAGCAGCCCCGGTGCTAGCGGGAGTAGGAGTGCCGGGCAGTACTTC. Amino acid sequence: CASSPGASGSRSAGQYF.

The V gene is TRBV9, the J gene TRBJ2-3, with 9 bases matching TRBD2. CDR3 size: 17 residues. CDR1 SGDLS and CDR2 YYNGEE come from the germline V gene. V shed 0 bases, J shed 3 bases, and the junction held 8 bases outside the gene matches. The DNA of the CDR3 is TGTGCCAGCAGCGTAGGAATTAGCGGGAGTATGACAGATACGCAGTATTTT. This codes for CASSVGISGSMTDTQYF.

This clonotype came up many times. V and J are TRBV29-1 and TRBJ1-3; D ambiguous. V was shortened by 7 bases and J by 0 bases, with 10 bases between the two germline ends. Looked up from germline, CDR1 is SQVTM and CDR2 is ANQGSEA. The CDR3 runs to 13 residues. CDR3 nucleotides: TGCAGCGCGGAGCAAAACTCTGGAAACACCATATATTTT. Residues: CSAEQNSGNTIYF.

CDR3 sequence reads: CASSLEAGATGELFF. CDR3 bases: TGTGCCAGCAGCTTAGAGGCGGGAGCCACCGGGGAGCTGTTTTTT. The chain uses TRBV13 and TRBJ2-2; 7 bases agree with TRBD2. The CDR3 contains 15 residues. V trimming: 1 base; J trimming: 4 bases; junction bases outside the gene matches: 3. Per the germline V gene, CDR1 is PRHDT and CDR2 is FYEKMQ (reference sequence).